This T cell receptor beta chain stems from a study of blood T cell repertoires in COVID-19 (dated by TCRdb to the early 2020s). With respect to the entire study: The collaborator samples originated in the United States, Italy and Spain and spanned the acute and convalescent phases of COVID-19. The prospective study material was composed of cDNA or gDNA derived from T cells, B-cell-depleted T cells, or PBMCs. Subjects who had been exposed to COVID-19, were actively infected with it, or had recovered from it provided the deeply sampled blood TCRbeta repertoires that made up the dataset. The repertoires were released in a freely available public database intended as a resource for research on the immune response to SARS-CoV-2. The samples were drawn from two sources: the first 160 participants of the ongoing ImmuneRACE study, and 1,000 to 1,500 subjects contributed by 6 global collaborators. The sample metadata nearly always contained a de-identified subject ID, COVID-19 status, age in years and sex. Where available, HLA class I and class II types were taken from metadata supplied by the sample provider and were not determined by assay-based typing.

General findings and caveats noted by the study authors: Clinical and demographic metadata were provided uncurated, with the amount varying by source and participant.

Enrolling through a virtual design, the prospective study's participants ranged in age from about 18 to 100 years and lived across roughly 24 United States geographic areas. Cohort assignment in the prospective study relied on participant-reported clinical history from a screening survey and a study questionnaire. Recovered participants in ImmuneRACE Cohort 3 were defined by two consecutive negative NP/OP PCR tests, clearance by a healthcare professional, or resolution of symptoms. Mobile phlebotomists in the prospective study collected whole blood, serum and a nasopharyngeal or oropharyngeal swab from every participant. Additional blood draws and questionnaires over an approximately two-month period could optionally be provided by prospective study participants. Before DNA extraction, prospective study blood samples were shipped either frozen or at room temperature. In regard to this clone: Its antigen is unknown. It has no much larger one-base neighbor in the sample; base qualities were not kept.

TCRbeta CDR3 regions were amplified from genomic DNA by means of the immunoSEQ Assay, a bias-controlled multiplex PCR. As for the authors' bioinformatics: Nucleated cell counts per sample were estimated from amplification of reference gene primers within the assay. To quantify the absolute abundance of each unique TCRbeta CDR3 rearrangement, sequence reads were collapsed and filtered. For each sample, productive Simpson clonality was calculated by taking the square root of Simpson's diversity index across productive rearrangements. TCRdb took this table from immuneACCESS and kept in-frame rearrangements with V and J called. Such tables lack part of the clones; where checked against another copy, unresolved V genes explain under half of the gap, and the rest is unexplained. Clonal size and the V and J genes are those of that table, whereas D and trimming came from the DNA. In all, the sample holds about 200,000 clones, and roughly 82% of those were seen once. 10% to 15% of the sample is taken by the ten largest.

V loses 3 bases of germline sequence and J loses 7 bases, and the interval between the two ends is 9 bases. CDR1 SGHNT and CDR2 YENEEA are derived from the germline V gene. Counted from cysteine to phenylalanine, this CDR3 has 12 amino acids. The only DNA kept is the CDR3, 36 bases in frame from the first base. This TCR derives from a man between 40 and 49 years old who had recovered from COVID-19. Recombination linked TRBV11-3 to TRBJ1-1, with TRBD1 perhaps the D gene, on 5 matching bases. Sequencing used PBMCs or T cells enriched from blood (not recorded which). The DNA reads TGTGCCAGCAGCTTCACAGGCGGTGAAGCTTTCTTT. The translation is CASSFTGGEAFF.